The 24 T cell receptor beta chains listed next were all sequenced from one sample in a study of naive and memory T cell subsets. Two oligonucleotides, mixed equimolar, formed the beta constant-region primer covering TRBC1 and TRBC2. One entry per CDR3 protein, called by TCRdb with MiXCR from the UMI-ligation and nested PCR reads. The repertoire holds roughly 140,000 distinct CDR3 sequences, with about a sixth as singletons. The material sequenced was naive CD4+ T cells from blood. The receptors were gathered from a human donor in good health.

This clonotype has just a few counts. V usage is TRBV2 and J usage is TRBJ2-3; D is perhaps TRBD1 (6 bases). CDR1 is SNHLY and CDR2 is FYNNEI in the germline V gene. This CDR3 is 12 amino acids long. The V gene lost 2 bases and the J gene lost 6 bases, with 6 bases spanning the gap. The DNA of the CDR3 is TGTGCCAGCAGTGAACAGGGGGATACGCAGTATTTT. Its translation: CASSEQGDTQYF. Supplemented by reference TRBV2 and TRBJ2-3, the full variable domain reads EPEVTQTPSHQVTQMGQEVILRCVPISNHLYFYWYRQILGQKVEFLVSFYNNEISEKSEIFDDQFSVERPDGSNFTLKIRSTKLEDSAMYFCASSEQGDTQYFGPGTRLTVL.

The sample holds a few counts of this clonotype. The gene calls are TRBV29-1 and TRBJ2-1; D is uncertain. The CDR3 is made up of 15 amino acids. Trimming removed 3 bases at V and 2 bases at J, with 14 bases between. CDR1 is SQVTM and CDR2 is ANQGSEA in the germline V gene. CDR3 nucleotide sequence: TGCAGCGTTGACCTATCCACACATACCTACAATGAGCAGTTCTTC. It translates to CSVDLSTHTYNEQFF.

The J gene is TRBJ2-1, the V gene TRBV10-3; D is undetermined. Deletions cut 7 bases from V and 7 bases from J, with 11 bases between. The CDR3 extends over 12 amino acids. Germline CDR1 ENHRY, CDR2 SYGVKD. In DNA form, the CDR3 reads TGTGCCATCACGGATATCTCGAATGAGCAGTTCTTC. This encodes CAITDISNEQFF.

This clonotype was found a few times. J is TRBJ2-7 and V is TRBV4-3; 8 nucleotides agree with TRBD2. V lost 1 base and J lost 6; bases outside the gene matches: 11. Germline V gene lookup returns CDR1 LGHNA and CDR2 YSLEER. The CDR3 totals 16 residues. CDR3: CASSQVLGAGVGEQYF. The CDR3 nucleotides read TGCGCCAGCAGCCAAGTCTTGGGAGCGGGAGTGGGCGAGCAGTACTTC.

The rearrangement joins TRBV6-2 or TRBV6-3 to TRBJ1-2; D not resolved. With 2 bases removed from V and 1 base from J, the gap between germline ends came to 17 bases. In germline, CDR1 is MNHEY, CDR2 SVGEGT. The CDR3 sequence is 17 residues long. CDR3 in amino acids: CASSYGPTQSINYGYTF. Written as DNA, the CDR3 is TGTGCCAGCAGTTACGGGCCAACTCAGTCGATTAACTATGGCTACACCTTC.

This clonotype was counted at least ten times. The CDR3 DNA reads TGCAGCGTTGTAGGGAACACTGAAGCTTTCTTT. Protein product: CSVVGNTEAFF. This chain connects TRBV29-1 to TRBJ1-1; D remains unclear. CDR3 length equals 11 residues. Germline assignment: CDR1 SQVTM and CDR2 ANQGSEA. The V end was cut by 4 bases, the J end by 1 base, with 4 bases between.

This clonotype was counted between two and nine times. The chain links TRBV11-3 to TRBJ2-3; 10 bases map to TRBD1. CDR1 and CDR2 from the germline V gene are SGHNT and YENEEA. V was pared by 5 bases and J by 4 bases, with 6 bases of the junction left unmatched. This CDR3 has 15 amino acids. This CDR3 is CASSPDRGLSDTQYF. The CDR3 nucleotides read TGTGCCAGCAGCCCCGACAGGGGGCTTTCAGATACGCAGTATTTT.

As regards this clonotype: An end of the junction differs from the germline gene, which may be a read error. The chain combines TRBV12-3 or TRBV12-4 with TRBJ2-1; TRBD2 aligns across 14 bases. The CDR3 length is 15 residues. CDR3 coding DNA: TGTGTCAGCAGCGGGACTAGCGGGAGTACAAATGAGCAGTTCTTC. Amino acids: CVSSGTSGSTNEQFF.

The chain joins TRBV6-1 to TRBJ1-1; weak D call: TRBD1 (5 bases). In germline, CDR1 is MNHNS, CDR2 SASEGT. The CDR3 has 13 residues. With 8 bases removed from V and 4 bases from J, the gap between germline ends came to 14 bases. CDR3 DNA: TGTGCCAGCGAAACAGGTACGATCACTGAAGCTTTCTTT. It encodes CASETGTITEAFF.

V and J are TRBV4-1 and TRBJ2-7; D gene unclear. The CDR3 has 14 residues. V gave up 2 bases and J gave up 2 bases, with 10 bases separating them. Germline V CDR1 and CDR2: MGHRA, YSYEKL. CDR3 DNA: TGCGCCAGCAGCCAACCGGCTACAGCCTACGAGCAGTACTTC. Translated, it gives CASSQPATAYEQYF.

This clonotype was counted only a few times. The V call is TRBV20-1, the J call TRBJ2-7, with 11 bases fitting TRBD1. V lost 6 bases to trimming and J lost 4 bases; unmatched junction nucleotides: 5. Germline CDR1 and CDR2: DFQATT and SNEGSKA (reference sequence). The CDR3 totals 13 residues. The CDR3 DNA is TGCAGTGCCCTGGGACAGGGGGAATACGAGCAGTACTTC. Its protein product is CSALGQGEYEQYF.

This clonotype was seen at least ten times. The genes are TRBV12-3 or TRBV12-4 and TRBJ2-3, with 10 nucleotides matching TRBD2. The J segment lost 1 base and the V segment lost 6 bases, leaving 4 bases of the junction unmatched. The CDR3 consists of 15 residues. The CDR3 bases are TGTGCCAGCAGGGGGGGACTAGCGCGCACAGATACGCAGTATTTT. This encodes CASRGGLARTDTQYF.

The chain uses TRBV5-1 and TRBJ1-1; TRBD1 is a possible D gene (6 bases). The CDR3 is 14 residues long. CDR1 is SGHRS, CDR2 YFSETQ, per germline. Trimming took off 8 bases at V and 1 base at J, with 15 bases between the two ends. CDR3 DNA sequence: TGCGCCAGTACCGGGGGCGGAGGGAACACTGAAGCTTTCTTT. Protein sequence: CASTGGGGNTEAFF. Variable domain in full (rest from reference TRBV5-1 and TRBJ1-1): KAGVTQTPRYLIKTRGQQVTLSCSPISGHRSVSWYQQTPGQGLQFLFEYFSETQRNKGNFPGRFSGRQFSNSRSEMNVSTLELGDSALYLCASTGGGGNTEAFFGQGTRLTVV.

This chain joins TRBV28 and TRBJ2-4; D perhaps matches TRBD2 (6 bases). Between the trimmed V and J ends, which lost 8 bases and 1 base, there was a span of 15 bases. Germline CDR1 MDHEN, CDR2 SYDVKM. The length of the CDR3 is 15 residues. CDR3 DNA: TGTGCCAGCGGGGGGACGCTTTTGGCCAAAAACATTCAGTACTTC. Translating it yields CASGGTLLAKNIQYF. The variable domain in full, completed from reference TRBV28 and TRBJ2-4, reads DVKVTQSSRYLVKRTGEKVFLECVQDMDHENMFWYRQDPGLGLRLIYFSYDVKMKEKGDIPEGYSVSREKKERFSLILESASTNQTSMYLCASGGTLLAKNIQYFGAGTRLSVL.

This clonotype was counted many times. The chain uses TRBV7-2 and TRBJ2-2, with 7 positions matching TRBD2. Trimming removed 5 bases from V and 1 base from J; junction bases left unmatched: 1. Germline V gene data show CDR1 as SGHTA and CDR2 as FQGNSA. CDR3 length: 14 amino acids. CDR3 bases: TGTGCCAGCAGCACTAGCGAGAACACCGGGGAGCTGTTTTTT. It encodes CASSTSENTGELFF.

The chain joins TRBV10-3 to TRBJ2-1; 12 positions match TRBD1. CDR3 size: 19 residues. V shed 3 bases and J 12 bases; nucleotides not matched to a gene: 21. Germline assignment: CDR1 ENHRY and CDR2 SYGVKD. This chain's CDR3 is CAISDPGTGGRGSRPGQFF. The DNA of the CDR3 is TGTGCCATCAGTGACCCGGGGACAGGGGGCCGGGGGAGCCGACCGGGGCAGTTCTTC.

This clonotype was counted between two and nine times. The chain joins TRBV20-1 to TRBJ2-7, with TRBD2 matching 7 bases. The length of the CDR3 is 14 residues. The V and J ends lost 1 base and 3 bases, in that order; junction bases with no gene match: 6. Germline lookup yields CDR1 DFQATT and CDR2 SNEGSKA (reference sequence). This CDR3 is CSARVSGGYYEQYF. CDR3 coding DNA: TGCAGTGCTAGAGTATCCGGGGGGTACTACGAGCAGTACTTC.

This clonotype was counted between two and nine times. The CDR3 here is CASSWTANQPQHF. In DNA form, the CDR3 reads TGTGCCAGTAGTTGGACAGCTAATCAGCCCCAGCATTTT. The chain is built from TRBV19 and TRBJ1-5, with D possibly matching TRBD1 (6 bases). Per the germline V gene, CDR1 is LNHDA and CDR2 is SQIVND (reference sequence). The CDR3 totals 13 residues. V lost 5 bases and J lost 4, with 9 bases in between.

The chain joins TRBV6-2 or TRBV6-3 to TRBJ2-2, with 10 bases lining up with TRBD1. Germline trimming cut 10 bases from V and 3 bases from J; bases unmatched to any gene: 2. Germline V CDR1 and CDR2: MNHEY, SVGEGT. The CDR3 runs to 13 residues. The CDR3 is CAIGQGDTGELFF. Here the CDR3 DNA reads TGTGCCATTGGACAGGGGGACACCGGGGAGCTGTTTTTT.

Many counts were recorded for this clonotype. The DNA of the CDR3 is TGCGCCAGCAGCCGGAATTGGCTACCACCCGAAAGGGGCGAGCAGTACTTC. Its protein product is CASSRNWLPPERGEQYF. The rearrangement uses TRBV4-3 and TRBJ2-7; perhaps TRBD1 as D (5 bases). This CDR3 comprises 17 residues. Germline V gene lookup returns CDR1 LGHNA and CDR2 YSLEER. Deletions cut 4 bases from V and 6 bases from J, with 25 bases between.

This clonotype occurred a few times. This chain links TRBV20-1 with TRBJ2-3, with D hard to call. The CDR3 consists of 12 residues. Germline V lookup: CDR1 DFQATT, CDR2 SNEGSKA (reference sequence). V lost 4 bases and J lost 6, with 11 bases in between. CDR3 nucleotide sequence: TGCAGTGCTACCGCGGACCGCGATACGCAGTATTTT. Translation gives CSATADRDTQYF.

The chain employs TRBV20-1 and TRBJ2-2; the D gene could be TRBD1 or TRBD2 (5 bases each). From germline, CDR1 is DFQATT and CDR2 SNEGSKA (reference sequence). CDR3 length equals 14 residues. V gave up 6 bases and J gave up 0 bases, with 11 bases separating them. The CDR3 reads CSARDDPNTGELFF. Written as DNA, the CDR3 is TGCAGTGCCAGGGACGATCCGAACACCGGGGAGCTGTTTTTT.

This clonotype was counted only a few times. The chain combines TRBV24-1 with TRBJ2-5; no firm D call. This CDR3 is 12 amino acids long. The germline V gene encodes CDR1 KGHDR and CDR2 SFDVKD. Trimming shortened V by 5 bases and J by 4 bases, and 7 bases separated the two germline ends. This CDR3 is CATSGAPETQYF. CDR3 nucleotides: TGTGCCACCAGTGGGGCGCCAGAGACCCAGTACTTC.

The CDR3 nucleotides read TGCGCCAGCAGTCAAGCACAGAGATCCACAGATACGCAGTATTTT. Its protein is CASSQAQRSTDTQYF. This sequence joins TRBV23-1 and TRBJ2-3; D gene ambiguous. TRBV23-1 is an ORF, and what it does is uncertain. The CDR3 contains 15 residues. V was pared by 2 bases and J by 2 bases, with 11 bases between.